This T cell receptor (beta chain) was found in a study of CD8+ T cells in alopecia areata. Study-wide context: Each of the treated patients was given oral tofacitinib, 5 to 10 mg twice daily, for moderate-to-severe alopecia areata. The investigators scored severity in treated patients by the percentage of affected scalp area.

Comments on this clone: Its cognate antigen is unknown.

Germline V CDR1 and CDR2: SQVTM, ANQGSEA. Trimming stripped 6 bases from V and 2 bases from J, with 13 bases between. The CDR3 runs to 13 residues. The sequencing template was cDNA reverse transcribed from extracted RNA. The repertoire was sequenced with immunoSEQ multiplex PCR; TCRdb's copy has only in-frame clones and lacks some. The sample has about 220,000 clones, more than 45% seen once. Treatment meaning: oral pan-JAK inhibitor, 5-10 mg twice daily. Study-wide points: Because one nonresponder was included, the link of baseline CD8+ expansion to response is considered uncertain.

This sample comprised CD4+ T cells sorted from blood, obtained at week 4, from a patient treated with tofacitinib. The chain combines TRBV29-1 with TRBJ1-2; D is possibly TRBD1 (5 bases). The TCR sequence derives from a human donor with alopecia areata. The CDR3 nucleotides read TGCAGCGTCCTCACGACAGTAAACTATGGCTACACCTTC. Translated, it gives CSVLTTVNYGYTF.